This T cell receptor (beta chain) came from a study of PD-1 blockade in classical Hodgkin lymphoma. Study-level results: Before treatment, TCR diversity in newly diagnosed patients was reportedly lower than in healthy donors.

Brentuximab vedotin exposure varied, and every patient relapsed after autologous stem cell transplantation. Germline V CDR1 and CDR2: SNHLY, FYNNEI. CDR3 length equals 16 residues. J was trimmed by 3 bases and V by 6 bases; bases with no gene match: 10. A remark on this clone: Its antigen is unidentified.

The assay was immunoSEQ multiplex PCR, and TCRdb's table has in-frame clones only and misses some. The data hold thousands of clones, with under 90% observed a single time. The chain is built from TRBV2 and TRBJ2-3; 9 bases match TRBD1. This material consisted of peripheral blood mononuclear cells (PBMCs), taken at baseline. This TCR derives from a human donor with classical Hodgkin lymphoma. CDR3 in DNA: TGTGCCAGCAGCGAAACACCGGGACAGGGTACAGATACGCAGTATTTT. Residues: CASSETPGQGTDTQYF.